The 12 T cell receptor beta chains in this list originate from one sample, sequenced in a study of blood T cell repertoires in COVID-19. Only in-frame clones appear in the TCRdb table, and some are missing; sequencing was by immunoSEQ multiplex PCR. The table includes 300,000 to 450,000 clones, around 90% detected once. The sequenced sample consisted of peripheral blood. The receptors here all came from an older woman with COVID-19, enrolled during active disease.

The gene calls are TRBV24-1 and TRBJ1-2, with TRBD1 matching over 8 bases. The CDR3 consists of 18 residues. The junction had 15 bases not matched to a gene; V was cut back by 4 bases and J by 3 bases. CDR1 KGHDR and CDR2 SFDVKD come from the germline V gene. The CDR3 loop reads CATSDRWDRRHYYYGYTF. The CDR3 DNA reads TGTGCCACCAGTGACCGATGGGACAGGCGGCATTACTACTATGGCTACACCTTC.

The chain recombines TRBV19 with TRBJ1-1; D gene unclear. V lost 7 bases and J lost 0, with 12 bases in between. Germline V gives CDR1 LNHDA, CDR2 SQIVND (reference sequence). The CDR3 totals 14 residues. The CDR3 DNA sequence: TGTGCCAGTATCCCAGAGCGCATGAACACTGAAGCTTTCTTT. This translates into CASIPERMNTEAFF.

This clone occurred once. CDR3 nucleotide sequence: TGTGCCAGCAGCTTGTTACGGGCTGAAGCTTTCTTT. Protein sequence: CASSLLRAEAFF. This chain links TRBV5-5 with TRBJ1-1, with D unclear. Per the germline V gene, CDR1 is SGHKS and CDR2 is YYEKEE (reference sequence). Trimming shortened V by 1 base and J by 6 bases, and 7 bases separated the two germline ends. The CDR3 is made up of 12 amino acids.

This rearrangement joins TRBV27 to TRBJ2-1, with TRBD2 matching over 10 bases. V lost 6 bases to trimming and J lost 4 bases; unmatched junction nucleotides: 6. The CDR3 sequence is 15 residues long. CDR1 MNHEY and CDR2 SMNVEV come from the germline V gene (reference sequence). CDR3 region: CASRPQRGGYNEQFF. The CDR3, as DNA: TGTGCCAGCAGACCGCAGCGGGGGGGATACAATGAGCAGTTCTTC.

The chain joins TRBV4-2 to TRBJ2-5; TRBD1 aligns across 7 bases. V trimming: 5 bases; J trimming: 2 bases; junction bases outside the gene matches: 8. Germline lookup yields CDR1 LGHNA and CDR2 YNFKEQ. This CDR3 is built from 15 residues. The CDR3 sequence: CASSNGGQTQETQYF. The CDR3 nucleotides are TGTGCCAGCAGCAATGGGGGACAGACTCAAGAGACCCAGTACTTC.

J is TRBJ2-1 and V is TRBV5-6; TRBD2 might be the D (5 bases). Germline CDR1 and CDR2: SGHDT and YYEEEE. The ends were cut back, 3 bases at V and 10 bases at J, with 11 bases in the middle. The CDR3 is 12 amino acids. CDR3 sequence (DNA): TGTGCCAGCAGCTCCATGTCGGGGGAGCAGTTCTTC. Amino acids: CASSSMSGEQFF. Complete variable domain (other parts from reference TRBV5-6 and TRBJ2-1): DAGVTQSPTHLIKTRGQQVTLRCSPKSGHDTVSWYQQALGQGPQFIFQYYEEEERQRGNFPDRFSGHQFPNYSSELNVNALLLGDSALYLCASSSMSGEQFFGPGTRLTVL.

The CDR3 nucleotides are TGTGCCAGCTCCTCCAGTGGTGGGACAGGGCTCTACAATGAGCAGTTCTTC. Translating gives CASSSSGGTGLYNEQFF. The chain employs TRBV7-9 and TRBJ2-1; 9 bases are a match to TRBD1. The CDR3 spans 17 residues. Trimming took 8 bases from V and 3 from J; bases not matched to a gene: 14. Germline V CDR1 and CDR2: SEHNR, FQNEAQ (reference sequence).

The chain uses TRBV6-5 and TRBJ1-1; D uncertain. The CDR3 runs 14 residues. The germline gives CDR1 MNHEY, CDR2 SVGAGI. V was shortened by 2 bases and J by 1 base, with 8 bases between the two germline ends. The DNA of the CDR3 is TGTGCCAGCAGTTACGCGATCCAGAACACTGAAGCTTTCTTT. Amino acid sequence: CASSYAIQNTEAFF.

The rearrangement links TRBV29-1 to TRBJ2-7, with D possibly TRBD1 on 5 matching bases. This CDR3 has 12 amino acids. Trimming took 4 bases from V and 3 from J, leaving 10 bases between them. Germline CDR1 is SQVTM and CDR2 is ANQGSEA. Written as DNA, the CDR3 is TGCAGCGTTGTGTCGGACATCTACGAGCAGTACTTC. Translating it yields CSVVSDIYEQYF.

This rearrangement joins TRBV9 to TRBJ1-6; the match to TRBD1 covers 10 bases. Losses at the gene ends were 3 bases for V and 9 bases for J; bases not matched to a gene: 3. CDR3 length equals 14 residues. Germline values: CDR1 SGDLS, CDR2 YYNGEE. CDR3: CASSGQGAGSPLHF. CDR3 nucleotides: TGTGCCAGCAGCGGACAGGGGGCTGGTTCACCCCTCCACTTT.

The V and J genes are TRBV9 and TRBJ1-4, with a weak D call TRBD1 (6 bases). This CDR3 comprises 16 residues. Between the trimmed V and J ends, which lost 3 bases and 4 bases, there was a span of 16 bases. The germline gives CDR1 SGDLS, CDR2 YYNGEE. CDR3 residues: CASSAQGFAINEKLFF. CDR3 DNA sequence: TGTGCCAGCAGCGCTCAGGGGTTCGCGATTAATGAAAAACTGTTTTTT.

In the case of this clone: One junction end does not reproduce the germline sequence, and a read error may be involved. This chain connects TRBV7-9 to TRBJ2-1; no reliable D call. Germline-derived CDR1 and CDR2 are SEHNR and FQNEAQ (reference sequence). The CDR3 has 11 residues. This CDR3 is CASSSPTLPVF. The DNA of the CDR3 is TGTGCCAGCAGCTCACCGACTTTGCCGGTCTTC.